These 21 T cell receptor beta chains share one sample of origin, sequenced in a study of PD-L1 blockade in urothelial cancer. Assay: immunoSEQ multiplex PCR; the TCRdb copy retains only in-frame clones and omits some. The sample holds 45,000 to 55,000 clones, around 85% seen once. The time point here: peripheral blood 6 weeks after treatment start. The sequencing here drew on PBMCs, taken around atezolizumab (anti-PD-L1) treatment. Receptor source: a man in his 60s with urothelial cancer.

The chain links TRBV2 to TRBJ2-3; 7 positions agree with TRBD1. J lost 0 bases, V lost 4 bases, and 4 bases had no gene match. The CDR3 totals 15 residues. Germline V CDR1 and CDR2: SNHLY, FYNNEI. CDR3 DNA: TGTGCCAGCAGTGTCCAGGGGGTAAGCACAGATACGCAGTATTTT. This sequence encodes CASSVQGVSTDTQYF.

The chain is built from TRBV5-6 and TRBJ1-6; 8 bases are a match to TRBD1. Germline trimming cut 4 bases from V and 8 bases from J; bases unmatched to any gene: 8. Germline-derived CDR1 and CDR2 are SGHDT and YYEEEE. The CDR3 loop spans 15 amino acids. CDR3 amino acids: CASSPLDREDSPLHF. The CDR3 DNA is TGTGCCAGCAGCCCCCTGGACAGGGAAGATTCACCCCTCCACTTT.

The DNA for the CDR3 is TGTGCCAGCAGTTACTCAACCACGGACTCCAAAGAGACCCAGTACTTC. Translating gives CASSYSTTDSKETQYF. The chain links TRBV6-5 to TRBJ2-5; a weak D match, TRBD2 (5 bases). Germline V gene data show CDR1 as MNHEY and CDR2 as SVGAGI. The CDR3 contains 16 residues. V dropped 0 bases and J dropped 3 bases, with 14 bases sitting between them.

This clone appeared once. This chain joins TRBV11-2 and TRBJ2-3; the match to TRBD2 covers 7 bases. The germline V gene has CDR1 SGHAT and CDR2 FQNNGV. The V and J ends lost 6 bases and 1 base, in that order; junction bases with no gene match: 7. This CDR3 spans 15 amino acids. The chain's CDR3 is CASSGRAGGTDTQYF. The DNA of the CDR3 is TGTGCCAGCAGTGGAAGGGCGGGGGGCACAGATACGCAGTATTTT.

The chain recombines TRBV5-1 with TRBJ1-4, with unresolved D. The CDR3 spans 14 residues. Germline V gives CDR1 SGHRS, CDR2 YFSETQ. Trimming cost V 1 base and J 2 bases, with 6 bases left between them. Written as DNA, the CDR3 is TGCGCCAGCAGCTTGCAGGCGACTAATGAAAAACTGTTTTTT. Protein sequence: CASSLQATNEKLFF.

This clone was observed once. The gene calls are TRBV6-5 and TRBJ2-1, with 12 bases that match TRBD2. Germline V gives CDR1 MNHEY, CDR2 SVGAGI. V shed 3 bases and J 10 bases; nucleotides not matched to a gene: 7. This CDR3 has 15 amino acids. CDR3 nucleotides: TGTGCCAGCAGTTATAGACTAGCGGGGGAGGGCGAGCAGTTCTTC. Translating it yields CASSYRLAGEGEQFF.

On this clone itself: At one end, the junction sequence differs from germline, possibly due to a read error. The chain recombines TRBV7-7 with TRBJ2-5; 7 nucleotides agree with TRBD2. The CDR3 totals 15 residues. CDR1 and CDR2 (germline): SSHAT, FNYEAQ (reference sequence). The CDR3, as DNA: TGTGCTAGCAGCTTAGGAAGCGGGGAAGAAGAGACCCAGTACTTC. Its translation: CASSLGSGEEETQYF.

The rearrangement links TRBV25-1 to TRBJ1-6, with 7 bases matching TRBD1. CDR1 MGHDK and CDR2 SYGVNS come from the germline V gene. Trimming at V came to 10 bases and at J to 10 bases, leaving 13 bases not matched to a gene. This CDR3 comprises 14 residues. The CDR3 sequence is CATRRGTVLSPLHF. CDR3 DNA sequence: TGTGCCACCCGAAGGGGGACAGTGCTGTCACCCCTCCACTTT.

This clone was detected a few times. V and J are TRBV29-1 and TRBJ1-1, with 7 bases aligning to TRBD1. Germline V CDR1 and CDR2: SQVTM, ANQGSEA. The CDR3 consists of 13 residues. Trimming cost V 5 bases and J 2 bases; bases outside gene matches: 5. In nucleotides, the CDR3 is TGCAGCGTTAAAGGGGGCTCTAACACTGAAGCTTTCTTT. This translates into CSVKGGSNTEAFF.

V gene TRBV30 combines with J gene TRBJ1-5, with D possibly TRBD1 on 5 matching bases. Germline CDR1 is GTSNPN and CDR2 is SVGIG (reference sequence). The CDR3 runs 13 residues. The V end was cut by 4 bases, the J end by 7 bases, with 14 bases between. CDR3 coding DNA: TGTGCCTGGACCGCGGGGGGGGGACAGCCCCAGCATTTT. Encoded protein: CAWTAGGGQPQHF.

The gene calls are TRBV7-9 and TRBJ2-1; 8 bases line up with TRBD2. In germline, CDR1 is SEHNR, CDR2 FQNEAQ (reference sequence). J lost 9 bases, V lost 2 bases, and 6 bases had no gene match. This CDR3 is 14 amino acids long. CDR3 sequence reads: CASSLIGGATEQFF. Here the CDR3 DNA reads TGTGCCAGCAGCTTAATCGGGGGGGCCACTGAGCAGTTCTTC. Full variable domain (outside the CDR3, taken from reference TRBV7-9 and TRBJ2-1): DTGVSQNPRHKITKRGQNVTFRCDPISEHNRLYWYRQTLGQGPEFLTYFQNEAQLEKSRLLSDRFSAERPKGSFSTLEIQRTEQGDSAMYLCASSLIGGATEQFFGPGTRLTVL.

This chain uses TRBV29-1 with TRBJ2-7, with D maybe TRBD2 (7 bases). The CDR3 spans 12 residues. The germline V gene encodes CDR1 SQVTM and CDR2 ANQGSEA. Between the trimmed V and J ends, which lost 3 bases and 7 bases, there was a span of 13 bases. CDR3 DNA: TGCAGCGTTGATGAAGGGGGGGAGGAGCAGTACTTC. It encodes CSVDEGGEEQYF.

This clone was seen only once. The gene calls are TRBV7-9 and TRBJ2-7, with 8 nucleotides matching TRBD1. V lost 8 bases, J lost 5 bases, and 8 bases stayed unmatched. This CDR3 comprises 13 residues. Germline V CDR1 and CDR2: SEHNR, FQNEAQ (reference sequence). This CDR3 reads CASLGDRLDEQYF. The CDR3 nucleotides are TGTGCCAGCCTGGGGGACAGGCTCGACGAGCAGTACTTC.

CDR3 nucleotide sequence: TGTGCCAGCAGCCAGGGACAGCACACCGGGGAGCTGTTTTTT. It translates to CASSQGQHTGELFF. The J gene is TRBJ2-2, the V gene TRBV11-2, with TRBD1 matching 7 bases. This CDR3 contains 14 residues. Trimming at V came to 5 bases and at J to 3 bases, leaving 3 bases not matched to a gene. Germline assignment: CDR1 SGHAT and CDR2 FQNNGV.

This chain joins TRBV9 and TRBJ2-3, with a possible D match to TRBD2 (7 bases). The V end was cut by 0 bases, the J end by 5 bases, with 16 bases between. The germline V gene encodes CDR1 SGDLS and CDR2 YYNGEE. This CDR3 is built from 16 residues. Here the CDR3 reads CASSVVGGGAGDTQYF. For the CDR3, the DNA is TGTGCCAGCAGCGTAGTAGGAGGGGGGGCCGGAGATACGCAGTATTTT.

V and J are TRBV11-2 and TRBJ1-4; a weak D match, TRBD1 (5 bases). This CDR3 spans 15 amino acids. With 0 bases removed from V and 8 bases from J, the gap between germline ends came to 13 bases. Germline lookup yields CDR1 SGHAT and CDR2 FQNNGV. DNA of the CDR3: TGTGCCAGCAGCTTAGATCCAGGGCAGGGCGAAAAACTGTTTTTT. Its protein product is CASSLDPGQGEKLFF.

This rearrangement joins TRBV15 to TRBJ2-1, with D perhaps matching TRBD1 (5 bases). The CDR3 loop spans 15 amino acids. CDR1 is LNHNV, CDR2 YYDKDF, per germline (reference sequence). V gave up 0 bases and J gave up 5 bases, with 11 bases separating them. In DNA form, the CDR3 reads TGTGCCACCAGCAGAGATGGTCAGGGAAACAATGAGCAGTTCTTC. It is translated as CATSRDGQGNNEQFF. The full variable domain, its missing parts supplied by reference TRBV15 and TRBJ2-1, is DAMVIQNPRYQVTQFGKPVTLSCSQTLNHNVMYWYQQKSSQAPKLLFHYYDKDFNNEADTPDNFQSRRPNTSFCFLDIRSPGLGDTAMYLCATSRDGQGNNEQFFGPGTRLTVL.

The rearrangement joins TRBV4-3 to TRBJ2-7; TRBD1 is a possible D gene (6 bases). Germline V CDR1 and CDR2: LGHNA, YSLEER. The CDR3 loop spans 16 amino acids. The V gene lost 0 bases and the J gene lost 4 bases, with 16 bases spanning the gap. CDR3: CASSQDPGAAQYEQYF. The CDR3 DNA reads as TGCGCCAGCAGCCAAGATCCAGGGGCGGCCCAGTACGAGCAGTACTTC.

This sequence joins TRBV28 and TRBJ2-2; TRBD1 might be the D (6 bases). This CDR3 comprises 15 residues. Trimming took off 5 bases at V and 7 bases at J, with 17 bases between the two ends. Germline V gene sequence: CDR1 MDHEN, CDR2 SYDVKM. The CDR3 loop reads CASSEYKGDIGELFF. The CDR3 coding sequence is TGTGCCAGCAGTGAGTACAAGGGGGACATCGGGGAGCTGTTTTTT.

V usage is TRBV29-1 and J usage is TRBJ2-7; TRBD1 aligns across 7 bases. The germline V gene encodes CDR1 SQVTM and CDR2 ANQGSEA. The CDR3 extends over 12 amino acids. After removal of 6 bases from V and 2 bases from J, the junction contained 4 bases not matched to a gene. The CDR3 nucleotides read TGCAGCGTGACAGGGTTGGCCTACGAGCAGTACTTC. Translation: CSVTGLAYEQYF.

The CDR3 sequence: CASSSLASTYEQYF. The CDR3, as DNA: TGTGCCAGCAGCTCGCTAGCGTCCACCTACGAGCAGTACTTC. This chain connects TRBV6-6 to TRBJ2-7; D is perhaps TRBD2 (6 bases). Trimming stripped 6 bases from V and 2 bases from J, with 14 bases between. CDR3 length equals 14 residues. The germline CDR1 and CDR2 sequences are MNHNY and SVGAGI (reference sequence).